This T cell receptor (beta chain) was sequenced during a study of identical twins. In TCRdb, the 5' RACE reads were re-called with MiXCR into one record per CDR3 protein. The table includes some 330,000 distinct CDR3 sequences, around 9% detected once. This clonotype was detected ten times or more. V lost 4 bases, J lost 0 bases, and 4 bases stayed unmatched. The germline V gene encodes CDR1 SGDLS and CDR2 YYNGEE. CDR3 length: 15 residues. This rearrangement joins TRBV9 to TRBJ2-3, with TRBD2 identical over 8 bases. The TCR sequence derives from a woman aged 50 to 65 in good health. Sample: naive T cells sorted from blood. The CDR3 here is CASSHSGGSTDTQYF. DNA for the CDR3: TGTGCCAGCAGCCACAGCGGGGGCAGCACAGATACGCAGTATTTT.